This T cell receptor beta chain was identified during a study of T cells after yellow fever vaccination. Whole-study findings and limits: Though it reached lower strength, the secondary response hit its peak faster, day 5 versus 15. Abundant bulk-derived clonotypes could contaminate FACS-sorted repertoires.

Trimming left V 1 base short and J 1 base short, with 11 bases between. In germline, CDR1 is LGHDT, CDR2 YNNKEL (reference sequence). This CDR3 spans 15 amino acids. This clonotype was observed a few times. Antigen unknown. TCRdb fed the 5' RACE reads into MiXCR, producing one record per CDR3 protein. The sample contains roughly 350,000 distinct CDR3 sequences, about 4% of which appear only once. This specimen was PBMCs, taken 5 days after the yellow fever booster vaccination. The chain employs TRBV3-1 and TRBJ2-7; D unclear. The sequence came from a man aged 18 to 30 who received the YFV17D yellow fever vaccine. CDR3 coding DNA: TGTGCCAGCAGCCAAGGAGTCCGGAGTTCCTACGAGCAGTACTTC. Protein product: CASSQGVRSSYEQYF.